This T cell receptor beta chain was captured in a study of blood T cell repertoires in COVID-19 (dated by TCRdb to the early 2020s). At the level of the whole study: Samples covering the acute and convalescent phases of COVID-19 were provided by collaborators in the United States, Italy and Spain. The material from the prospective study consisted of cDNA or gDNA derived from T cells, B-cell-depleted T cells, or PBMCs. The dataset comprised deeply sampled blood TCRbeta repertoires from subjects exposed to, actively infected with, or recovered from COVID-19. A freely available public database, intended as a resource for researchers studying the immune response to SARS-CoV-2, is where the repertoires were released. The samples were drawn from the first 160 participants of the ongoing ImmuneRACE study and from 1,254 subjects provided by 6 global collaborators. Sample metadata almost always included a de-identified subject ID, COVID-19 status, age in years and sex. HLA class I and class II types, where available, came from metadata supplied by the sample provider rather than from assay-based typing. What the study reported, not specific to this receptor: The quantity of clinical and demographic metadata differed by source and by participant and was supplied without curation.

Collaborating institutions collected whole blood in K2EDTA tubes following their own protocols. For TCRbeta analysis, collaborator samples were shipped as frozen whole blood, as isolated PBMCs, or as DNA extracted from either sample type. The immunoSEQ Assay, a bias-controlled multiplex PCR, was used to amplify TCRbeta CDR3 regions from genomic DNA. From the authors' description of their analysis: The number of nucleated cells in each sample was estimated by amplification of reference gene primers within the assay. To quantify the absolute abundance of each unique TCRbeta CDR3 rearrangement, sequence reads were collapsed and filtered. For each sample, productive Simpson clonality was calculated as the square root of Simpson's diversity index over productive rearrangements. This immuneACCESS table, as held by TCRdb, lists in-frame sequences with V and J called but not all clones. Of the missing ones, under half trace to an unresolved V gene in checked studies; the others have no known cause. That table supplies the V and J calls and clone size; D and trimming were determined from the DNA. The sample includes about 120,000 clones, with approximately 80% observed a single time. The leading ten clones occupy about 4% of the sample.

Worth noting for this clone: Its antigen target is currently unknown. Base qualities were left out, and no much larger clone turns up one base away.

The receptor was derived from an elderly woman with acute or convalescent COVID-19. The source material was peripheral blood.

Here is the DNA: TGTGCCAGCAGCTTAATGGTGAGCTCTGGAAACACCATATATTTT. Its coded protein is CASSLMVSSGNTIYF. In this chain, TRBV7-2 is recombined with TRBJ1-3, with the D gene uncertain. From cysteine to phenylalanine, the CDR3 is 15 amino acids long. Only the CDR3 DNA stays, 45 bases, in frame from base 1. Relative to germline, V is 2 bases shorter and J is 0 bases shorter, with 8 bases between their ends. The germline V gene gives CDR1 as SGHTA and CDR2 as FQGNSA. The CDR3 plus the reference TRBV7-2 and TRBJ1-3 genes for the other parts give the full variable domain: GAGVSQSPSNKVTEKGKDVELRCDPISGHTALYWYRQSLGQGLEFLIYFQGNSAPDKSGLPSDRFSAERTGGSVSTLTIQRTQQEDSAVYLCASSLMVSSGNTIYFGEGSWLTVV.